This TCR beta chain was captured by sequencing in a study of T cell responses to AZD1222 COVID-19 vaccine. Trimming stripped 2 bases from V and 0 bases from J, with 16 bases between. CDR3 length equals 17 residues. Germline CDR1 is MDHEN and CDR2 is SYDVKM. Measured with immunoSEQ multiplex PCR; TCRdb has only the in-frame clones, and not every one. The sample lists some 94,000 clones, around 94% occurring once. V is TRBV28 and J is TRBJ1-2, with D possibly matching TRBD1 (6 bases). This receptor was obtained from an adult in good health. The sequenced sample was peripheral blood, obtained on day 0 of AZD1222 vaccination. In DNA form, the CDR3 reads TGTGCCAGCAGTTTAGGGGCAGGGGTTAGAGCTAACTATGGCTACACCTTC. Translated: CASSLGAGVRANYGYTF.